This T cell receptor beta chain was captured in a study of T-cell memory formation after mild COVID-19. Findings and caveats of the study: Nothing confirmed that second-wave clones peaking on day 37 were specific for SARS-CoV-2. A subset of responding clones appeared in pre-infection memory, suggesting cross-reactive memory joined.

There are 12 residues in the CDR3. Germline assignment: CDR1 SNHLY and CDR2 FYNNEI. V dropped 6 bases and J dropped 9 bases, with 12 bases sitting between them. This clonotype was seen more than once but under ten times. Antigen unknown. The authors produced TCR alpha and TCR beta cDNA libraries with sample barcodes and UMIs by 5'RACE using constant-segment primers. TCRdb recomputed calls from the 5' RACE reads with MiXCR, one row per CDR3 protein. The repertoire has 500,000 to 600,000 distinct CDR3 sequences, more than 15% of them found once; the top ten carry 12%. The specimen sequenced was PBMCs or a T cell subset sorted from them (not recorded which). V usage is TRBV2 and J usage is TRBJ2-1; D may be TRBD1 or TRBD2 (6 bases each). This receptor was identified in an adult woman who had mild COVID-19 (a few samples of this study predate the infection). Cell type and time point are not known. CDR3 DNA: TGTGCCAGCAGCAAGGGGGGACCTGAGCAGTTCTTC. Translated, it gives CASSKGGPEQFF.